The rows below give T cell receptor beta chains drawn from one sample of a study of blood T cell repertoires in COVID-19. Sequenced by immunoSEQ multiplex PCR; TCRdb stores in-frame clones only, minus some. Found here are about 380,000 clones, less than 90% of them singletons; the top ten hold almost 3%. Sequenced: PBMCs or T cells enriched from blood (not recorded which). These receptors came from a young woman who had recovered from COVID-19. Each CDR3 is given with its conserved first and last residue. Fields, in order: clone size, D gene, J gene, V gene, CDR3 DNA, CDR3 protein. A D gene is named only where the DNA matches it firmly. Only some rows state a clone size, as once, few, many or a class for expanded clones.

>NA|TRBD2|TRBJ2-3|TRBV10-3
TGTGCCATCAGTATGACTAGCGGGAGGGGAAAAGATACGCAGTATTTT
CAISMTSGRGKDTQYF
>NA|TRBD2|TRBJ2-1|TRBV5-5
TGTGCCAGCAGCTCTCTAGCGGGAGAGGCCTACAATGAGCAGTTCTTC
CASSSLAGEAYNEQFF
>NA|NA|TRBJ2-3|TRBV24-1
TGTGCCACCAGTGAACAGGGTAGCACAGATACGCAGTATTTT
CATSEQGSTDTQYF
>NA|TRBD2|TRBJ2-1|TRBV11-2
TGTGCCAGCAGCTTCGGCACTAGCGGGCAATACTACAATGAGCAGTTCTTC
CASSFGTSGQYYNEQFF
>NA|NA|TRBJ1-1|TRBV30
TGTGCCTGGAACAGGGAGAACACTGAAGCTTTCTTT
CAWNRENTEAFF
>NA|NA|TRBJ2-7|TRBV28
TGTGCCAGTACCGGGGAAGCCTACGAGCAGTACTTC
CASTGEAYEQYF
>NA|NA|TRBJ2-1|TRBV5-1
TGCGCCAGCAGCGCTAGCTCCTACAATGAGCAGTTCTTC
CASSASSYNEQFF
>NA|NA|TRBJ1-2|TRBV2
TGTGCCAGCAGTGAGGACTCGAGCTACACCTTC
CASSEDSSYTF
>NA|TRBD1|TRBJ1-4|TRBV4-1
TGCGCCAGCAGCCAGTCCGTTCCTCAGGGGGGTGAAAAACTGTTTTTT
CASSQSVPQGGEKLFF
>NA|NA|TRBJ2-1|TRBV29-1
TGCAGCGTTTCCCAGCGGAACAGTTACAATGAGCAGTTCTTC
CSVSQRNSYNEQFF
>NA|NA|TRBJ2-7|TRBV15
TGTGCCACCAGCAGAGACGCAGGGGATTCCTACGAGCAGTACTTC
CATSRDAGDSYEQYF
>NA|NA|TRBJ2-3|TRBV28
TGTGCCAGCAGCCAGGGGACACACCGCACAGATACGCAGTATTTT
CASSQGTHRTDTQYF
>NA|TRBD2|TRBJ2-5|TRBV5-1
TGCGCCAGCAGCTTGGTGACTAGCGGGAAGGGGCTAGAGACCCAGTACTTC
CASSLVTSGKGLETQYF
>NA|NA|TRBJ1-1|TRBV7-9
TGTGCCAGCAGCTTAGTGTCAACAAACATCATGAACACTGAAGCTTTCTTT
CASSLVSTNIMNTEAFF
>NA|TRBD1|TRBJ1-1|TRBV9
TGTGCCAGCAGCGCAGAACGACAGGGTACGGCTTTCTTT
CASSAERQGTAFF
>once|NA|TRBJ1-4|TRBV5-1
TGCGCCAGCAGCTTGGCACAGGGTCCTAATGAAAAACTGTTTTTT
CASSLAQGPNEKLFF
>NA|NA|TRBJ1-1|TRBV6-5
TGTGCCAGCAGTTACCGGACCAGGGATACTGAAGCTTTCTTT
CASSYRTRDTEAFF
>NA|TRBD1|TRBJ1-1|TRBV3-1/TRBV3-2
TGTGCCAGCAGTCCCGGGACAGGACTAACGGCTGAAGCTTTCTTT
CASSPGTGLTAEAFF
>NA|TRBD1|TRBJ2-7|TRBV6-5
TGTGCCAGCAGTTCGGGACAGGGCTCCTACGAGCAGTACTTC
CASSSGQGSYEQYF
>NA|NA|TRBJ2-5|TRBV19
TGTGCCACCGCAGTCTTCGAGACCCAGTACTTC
CATAVFETQYF
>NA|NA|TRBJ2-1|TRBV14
TGTGCCAGCAGCCCTTTAGAGGAGAGCTCCTACAATGAGCAGTTCTTC
CASSPLEESSYNEQFF
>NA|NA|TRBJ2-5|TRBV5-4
TGTGCCAGCAGCTTGGCAGGGATGCGAGAGACCCAGTACTTC
CASSLAGMRETQYF
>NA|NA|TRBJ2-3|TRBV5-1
TGCGCCAGCAGCTTAGGAGGGGGCGCAGGCACAGATACGCAGTATTTT
CASSLGGGAGTDTQYF
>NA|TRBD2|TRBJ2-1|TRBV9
TGTGCCAGCAGCGTAGGTAGCGGGGCAAACAATGAGCAGTTCTTC
CASSVGSGANNEQFF
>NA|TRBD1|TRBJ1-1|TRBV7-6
TGTGCCAGCAGCCCCGAAGGGACAGGGTGGGCCACTGAAGCTTTCTTT
CASSPEGTGWATEAFF
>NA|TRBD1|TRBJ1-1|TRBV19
TGTGCCACCTCGACAGGGTGGAGCACTGAAGCTTTCTTT
CATSTGWSTEAFF
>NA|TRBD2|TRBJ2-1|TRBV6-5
TGTGCCAGCAGTACGGGGACTAAACCGTACAATGAGCAGTTCTTC
CASSTGTKPYNEQFF
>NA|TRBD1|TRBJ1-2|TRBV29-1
TGCAGCGTCTCCGGACAGGGGGACTATGGCTACACCTTC
CSVSGQGDYGYTF
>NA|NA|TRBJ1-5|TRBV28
TGTGCCAGCACCCCCCACGGGGGCAATCAGCCCCAGCATTTT
CASTPHGGNQPQHF
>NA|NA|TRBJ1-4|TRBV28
TGTGCCAGCAGTTCAGGGCAGAGTAATGAAAAACTGTTTTTT
CASSSGQSNEKLFF
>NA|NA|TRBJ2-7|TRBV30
TGTGCCTGGAGTGTACAGGGACGCCTGCGAAACGAGCAGTACTTC
CAWSVQGRLRNEQYF
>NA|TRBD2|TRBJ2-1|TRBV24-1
TGTGCCACCAGTGATTACGGGGACTACTACAATGAGCAGTTCTTC
CATSDYGDYYNEQFF
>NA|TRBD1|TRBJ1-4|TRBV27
TGTGCCAGCAGCGCAACAGGGGGGTCTAATGAAAAACTGTTTTTT
CASSATGGSNEKLFF
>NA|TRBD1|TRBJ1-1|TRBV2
TGTGCCAGCAGTGACCCGAGAGGGACAGGAAGGACTGAAGCTTTCTTT
CASSDPRGTGRTEAFF
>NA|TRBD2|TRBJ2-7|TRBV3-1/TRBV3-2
TGTGCCAGCAGAAATAGCGGGAGGGGCAACGAGCAGTACTTC
CASRNSGRGNEQYF
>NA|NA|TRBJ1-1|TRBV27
TGTGCCAGCAGTTCGGTTGGACGGGGCACTGAAGCTTTCTTT
CASSSVGRGTEAFF
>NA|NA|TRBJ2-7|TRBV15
TGTGCCACCGGTCGTTCCGGGAGTATCTACGAGCAGTACTTC
CATGRSGSIYEQYF
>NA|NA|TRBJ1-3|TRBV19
TGTGCCAGTACTACATCTGGGCCTGGAAACACCATATATTTT
CASTTSGPGNTIYF
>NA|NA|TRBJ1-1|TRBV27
TGTGCCAGCAGTTGGGGAGCGAACACTGAAGCTTTCTTT
CASSWGANTEAFF
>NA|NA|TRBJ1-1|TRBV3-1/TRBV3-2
TGTGCCAGCAGCCAAGCCAGGGGCGTAATGAACACTGAAGCTTTCTTT
CASSQARGVMNTEAFF
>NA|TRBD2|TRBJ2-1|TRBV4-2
TGTGCCAGCAGCCAAGATCTTCTAGCGGGAGTACACGATGAGCAGTTCTTC
CASSQDLLAGVHDEQFF
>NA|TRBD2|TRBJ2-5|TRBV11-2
TGTGCCAGCAGCCCAGGACTAGCCAGCGAGACCCAGTACTTC
CASSPGLASETQYF
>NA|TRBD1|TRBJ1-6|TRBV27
TGTGCCACCCGAGCGACAGGGGATTATAATTCACCCCTCCACTTT
CATRATGDYNSPLHF
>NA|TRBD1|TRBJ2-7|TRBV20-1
TGCAGTGCTCGACAGGGGAACGAGCAGTACTTC
CSARQGNEQYF
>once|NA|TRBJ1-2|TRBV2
TGTGCCAGCAGCTTGGGACTTACCTATGGCTACACCTTC
CASSLGLTYGYTF
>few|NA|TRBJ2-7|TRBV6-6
TGTGCCAGCAGCCGGGTCCGGAGCGAGCAGTACTTC
CASSRVRSEQYF
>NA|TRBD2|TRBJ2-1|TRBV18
TGTGCCAGCTCACCACCCCAGCGGGGAAACAATGAGCAGTTCTTC
CASSPPQRGNNEQFF
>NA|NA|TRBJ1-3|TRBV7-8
TGTGCCAGCAGCTTAGTCCGTTTCTCTGGAAACACCATATATTTT
CASSLVRFSGNTIYF
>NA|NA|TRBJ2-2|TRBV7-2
TGTGCCAGCAGCTTAGATAGTAGCGGCGGGGAGCTGTTTTTT
CASSLDSSGGELFF
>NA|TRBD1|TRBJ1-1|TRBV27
TGTGCCAGCAGTTTAGGAGGGGGCTTAAACACTGAAGCTTTCTTT
CASSLGGGLNTEAFF
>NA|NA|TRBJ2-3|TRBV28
TGTGCCAGCAGTTTCTCTACTAGCCAACTAGGGTATACGCAGTATTTT
CASSFSTSQLGYTQYF
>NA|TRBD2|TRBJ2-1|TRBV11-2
TGTGCCAGCAGCTTCGTTCTAGCGGGAGGGACGCCAAATGAGCAGTTCTTC
CASSFVLAGGTPNEQFF
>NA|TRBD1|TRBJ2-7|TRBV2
TGTGCCAGCTTTCCGGGACAGGGGAGTGACGAGCAGTACTTC
CASFPGQGSDEQYF
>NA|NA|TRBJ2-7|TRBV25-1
TGTGCCAGCAGTCCCCTGGACAGAACCTACGAGCAGTACTTC
CASSPLDRTYEQYF
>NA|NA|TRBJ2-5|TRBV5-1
TGCGCCAGCAGTCGGGAGACTCAAGAGACCCAGTACTTC
CASSRETQETQYF
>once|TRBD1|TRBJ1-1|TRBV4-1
TGCGCCAGCAGCCCTAAAACGACAGGGTCTAACACTGAAGCTTTCTTT
CASSPKTTGSNTEAFF
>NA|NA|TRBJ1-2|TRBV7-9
TGTGCCAGCAGCTTAGGTCAGGGTTCCGGCTACACCTTC
CASSLGQGSGYTF
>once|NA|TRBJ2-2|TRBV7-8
TGTGCCAGCAGCCAGGACAGGAACACCGGGGAGCTGTTTTTT
CASSQDRNTGELFF
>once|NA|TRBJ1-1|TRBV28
TGTGCCAGCAGCGGCAGGGCGAACACTGAAGCTTTCTTT
CASSGRANTEAFF
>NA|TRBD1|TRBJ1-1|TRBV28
TGTGCCAGCAGTCCCTGGACAGGACTAATGAACACTGAAGCTTTCTTT
CASSPWTGLMNTEAFF